This entry is about one T cell receptor beta chain. Primed by a sample-barcoded 5' primer and a J-beta primer mix, a second PCR proceeded for about 6 to 12 cycles. MiXCR, run by TCRdb on the 5' RACE reads, gives a single entry per CDR3 protein. The data hold around 800,000 distinct CDR3 sequences, with roughly 53% observed a single time. This sample was taken from a study of blood T cells in healthy people across ages. Researchers isolated at least 7 million PBMCs per sample. The source material was blood. The receptor's source is a man older than 75 in good health.

The CDR3 loop is CASSATGGIQPQHF. The CDR3 coding sequence is TGTGCCAGCTCAGCGACAGGGGGCATCCAGCCCCAGCATTTT. The rearrangement joins TRBV18 to TRBJ1-5, with 10 bases lining up with TRBD1. After removal of 5 bases from V and 7 bases from J, the junction contained 5 bases not matched to a gene. This CDR3 spans 14 amino acids. In germline, CDR1 is KGHSH, CDR2 LQKENI.